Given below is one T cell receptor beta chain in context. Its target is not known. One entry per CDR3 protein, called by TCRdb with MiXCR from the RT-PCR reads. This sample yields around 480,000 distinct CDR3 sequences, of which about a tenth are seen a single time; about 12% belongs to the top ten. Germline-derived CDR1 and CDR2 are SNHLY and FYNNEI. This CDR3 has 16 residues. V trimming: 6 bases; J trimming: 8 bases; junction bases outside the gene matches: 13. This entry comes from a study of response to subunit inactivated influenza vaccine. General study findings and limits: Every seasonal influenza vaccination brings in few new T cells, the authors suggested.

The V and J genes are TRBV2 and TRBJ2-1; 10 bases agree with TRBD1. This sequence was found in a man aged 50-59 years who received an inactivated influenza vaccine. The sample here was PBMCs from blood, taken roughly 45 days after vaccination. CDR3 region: CASRRDLGQGSYEQFF. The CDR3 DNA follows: TGTGCCAGCAGACGCGACTTGGGACAGGGGAGCTATGAGCAGTTCTTC.